Following are 20 T cell receptor beta chains from one sample sequenced in a study of Tregs in tolerant kidney transplant recipients. Sequencing was performed with immunoSEQ multiplex PCR; in TCRdb, only in-frame clones are kept and a portion is missing. The sample lists 90,000 or so clones, 93% seen once, with roughly 1.7% in the top ten. Related graft donors supplied nonmyeloablative bone marrow transplants, and mixed chimerism was transient. Sequencing was performed on CD4+ T cells from blood (PBMCs), taken 12 months after the transplant. The origin of the receptors is a human patient who received a combined kidney and bone marrow transplant. These T cells may partly come from the graft donor.

The chain employs TRBV10-3 and TRBJ1-2; D possibly corresponds to TRBD1 (6 bases). In germline, CDR1 is ENHRY, CDR2 SYGVKD. V was cut by 9 bases and J by 4 bases, with 15 bases left in between. This CDR3 comprises 13 residues. The CDR3 region has the DNA TGTGCCATTACAGGGAAAAGCCCCTATGGCTACACCTTC. This translates into CAITGKSPYGYTF.

The CDR3 protein is CASSPDLSGKNIQYF. DNA for the CDR3: TGCGCCAGCAGCCCCGATCTTAGCGGAAAAAACATTCAGTACTTC. The chain uses TRBV5-1 and TRBJ2-4, with D perhaps TRBD2 (6 bases). The germline V gene encodes CDR1 SGHRS and CDR2 YFSETQ. Trimming cost V 4 bases and J 4 bases, with 15 bases left between them. The CDR3 loop spans 15 amino acids.

This chain links TRBV7-2 with TRBJ2-1, with D possibly matching TRBD1 (7 bases). V was shortened by 4 bases and J by 4 bases, with 17 bases between the two germline ends. The CDR3 spans 16 residues. Germline V lookup: CDR1 SGHTA, CDR2 FQGNSA. The CDR3 reads CASSYVRDRLYNEQFF. In DNA, the CDR3 is TGTGCCAGCAGCTACGTGCGGGACAGATTATACAATGAGCAGTTCTTC.

This rearrangement joins TRBV5-4 to TRBJ2-5; D gene uncertain. This CDR3 contains 13 residues. Trimming cost V 4 bases and J 3 bases, with 10 bases left between them. Per germline, CDR1 SGHNT and CDR2 YYREEE (reference sequence). The CDR3 loop is CASSGRSKETQYF. CDR3 DNA sequence: TGTGCCAGCAGCGGCAGGTCCAAAGAGACCCAGTACTTC.

This sequence joins TRBV4-2 and TRBJ1-6, with 8 nucleotides matching TRBD1. The V gene's germline CDR1 is LGHNA and CDR2 YNFKEQ. Losses at the gene ends were 0 bases for V and 9 bases for J; bases not matched to a gene: 7. This CDR3 has 16 amino acids. The CDR3 is CASSQDLGQGLSPLHF. Here the CDR3 DNA reads TGTGCCAGCAGCCAAGACCTAGGACAGGGTCTTTCACCCCTCCACTTT.

The chain links TRBV18 to TRBJ2-7; 11 bases agree with TRBD2. The trim removed 5 bases at V and 1 base at J, leaving 7 bases unmatched. The CDR3 is made up of 16 amino acids. CDR1 and CDR2 (germline): KGHSH, LQKENI. In DNA form, the CDR3 reads TGTGCCAGCTCATTCTTAGCGGGGGGGCCGTCCTACGAGCAGTACTTC. This codes for CASSFLAGGPSYEQYF.

The rearrangement uses TRBV6-6 and TRBJ2-2; D gene unclear. In germline, CDR1 is MNHNY, CDR2 SVGAGI (reference sequence). Between the trimmed V and J ends, which lost 7 bases and 6 bases, there was a span of 15 bases. This CDR3 is built from 14 residues. CDR3 DNA: TGTGCCAGCAACGCCCACCTCAGTTCCGGGGAGCTGTTTTTT. This gives the protein CASNAHLSSGELFF.

The CDR3 DNA follows: TGTGCCAGCTACAGGGGGTCGGGGACCCAGTACTTC. It is translated as CASYRGSGTQYF. The chain joins TRBV18 to TRBJ2-5; 8 bases agree with TRBD1. The germline V gene encodes CDR1 KGHSH and CDR2 LQKENI. The CDR3 loop spans 12 amino acids. V trimming: 7 bases; J trimming: 7 bases; junction bases outside the gene matches: 5.

This clone was picked up a small number of times. V gene TRBV28 combines with J gene TRBJ1-4; a weak D match, TRBD1 (5 bases). CDR1 is MDHEN and CDR2 is SYDVKM in the germline V gene. The CDR3 is 14 residues long. Trimming took 3 bases from V and 8 from J, leaving 13 bases between them. CDR3 bases: TGTGCCAGCAGTTTTGAACAAGGGGTCGAAAAACTGTTTTTT. Encoded protein: CASSFEQGVEKLFF.

The chain couples TRBV19 to TRBJ2-5; 9 positions match TRBD2. V was clipped by 7 bases and J by 5 bases; unmatched bases: 5. CDR3 length: 13 residues. Germline V CDR1 and CDR2: LNHDA, SQIVND (reference sequence). As DNA, the CDR3 is TGTGCCAGTAACAAGCGGGAGGAGGAGACCCAGTACTTC. Residues: CASNKREEETQYF. Looking up the rest from reference TRBV19 and TRBJ2-5 gives the full variable domain: DGGITQSPKYLFRKEGQNVTLSCEQNLNHDAMYWYRQDPGQGLRLIYYSQIVNDFQKGDIAEGYSVSREKKESFPLTVTSAQKNPTAFYLCASNKREEETQYFGPGTRLLVL.

The CDR3 loop is CASSLAVASGANYNEQFF. CDR3 coding DNA: TGTGCCAGCAGCTTAGCGGTGGCTAGCGGGGCTAATTACAATGAGCAGTTCTTC. This chain joins TRBV7-6 and TRBJ2-1; TRBD2 aligns across 9 bases. Germline CDR1 and CDR2: SGHVS and FNYEAQ. J lost 4 bases, V lost 0 bases, and 10 bases had no gene match. The CDR3 extends over 18 amino acids.

V and J are TRBV28 and TRBJ2-4, with 9 bases matching TRBD2. Germline assignment: CDR1 MDHEN and CDR2 SYDVKM. This CDR3 has 16 residues. With V trimmed by 6 bases and J by 0 bases, 6 bases remained unmatched. The DNA for the CDR3 is TGTGCCAGCAGCTTCGTTAGCGGGGGAGCCAAAAACATTCAGTACTTC. Its protein product is CASSFVSGGAKNIQYF.

The CDR3 protein is CASSLFPRETGWNYGYTF. In nucleotides, the CDR3 is TGTGCCAGCAGCTTGTTCCCACGTGAGACAGGGTGGAACTATGGCTACACCTTC. The rearrangement links TRBV7-9 to TRBJ1-2; 7 bases line up with TRBD1. The length of the CDR3 is 18 residues. The germline gives CDR1 SEHNR, CDR2 FQNEAQ (reference sequence). Trimming cost V 3 bases and J 2 bases; bases outside gene matches: 15.

V is TRBV20-1 and J is TRBJ2-7; D gene ambiguous. Germline lookup yields CDR1 DFQATT and CDR2 SNEGSKA (reference sequence). The CDR3 runs 11 residues. Trimming removed 3 bases at V and 5 bases at J, with 8 bases between. CDR3 DNA: TGCAGTGCTAGTTATCCGGACGAGCAGTACTTC. Residues: CSASYPDEQYF.

Note on this clone: Other DNA sequences in this sample translate to the same CDR3. The gene calls are TRBV5-4 and TRBJ2-3, with D possibly being TRBD1 (6 bases). This CDR3 contains 11 residues. V gave up 4 bases and J gave up 7 bases, with 7 bases separating them. Germline V gene lookup returns CDR1 SGHNT and CDR2 YYREEE (reference sequence). CDR3 in DNA: TGTGCCAGCAGCAGGGGGAATACGCAGTATTTT. It yields the protein CASSRGNTQYF.

V usage is TRBV19 and J usage is TRBJ2-5, with D possibly matching TRBD2 (6 bases). The CDR3 length is 14 residues. With 3 bases removed from V and 2 bases from J, the gap between germline ends came to 10 bases. CDR1 is LNHDA and CDR2 is SQIVND in the germline V gene (reference sequence). CDR3 region: CASSIRGRQETQYF. In nucleotides, the CDR3 is TGTGCCAGTAGTATCAGAGGGAGGCAAGAGACCCAGTACTTC.

CDR3 nucleotide sequence: TGTGCCAGCAGCCCGGGACAGGGTTTAGGGGAGCAGTACTTC. It codes for CASSPGQGLGEQYF. This chain connects TRBV6-4 to TRBJ2-7; 9 bases align to TRBD1. CDR1 MRHNA and CDR2 SNTAGT come from the germline V gene. The CDR3 runs to 14 residues. Trimming removed 6 bases from V and 7 bases from J; junction bases left unmatched: 10.

V is TRBV11-2 and J is TRBJ1-4, with D possibly being TRBD1 (6 bases). With 0 bases removed from V and 11 bases from J, the gap between germline ends came to 13 bases. The length of the CDR3 is 14 residues. The germline V gene has CDR1 SGHAT and CDR2 FQNNGV. This CDR3 is CASSLDQGLGKLFF. The CDR3 DNA sequence: TGTGCCAGCAGCTTAGACCAGGGGTTAGGGAAACTGTTTTTT.

This sequence joins TRBV18 and TRBJ2-7, with TRBD1 identical over 8 bases. V gave up 3 bases and J gave up 5 bases; unmatched junction bases: 6. Per the germline V gene, CDR1 is KGHSH and CDR2 is LQKENI. The CDR3 loop spans 14 amino acids. DNA of the CDR3: TGTGCCAGCTCACCGATTCAGGGGGCCAACGAGCAGTACTTC. Encoded protein: CASSPIQGANEQYF. Complete variable domain (other parts from reference TRBV18 and TRBJ2-7): NAGVMQNPRHLVRRRGQEARLRCSPMKGHSHVYWYRQLPEEGLKFMVYLQKENIIDESGMPKERFSAEFPKEGPSILRIQQVVRGDSAAYFCASSPIQGANEQYFGPGTRLTVT.

The rearrangement uses TRBV7-8 and TRBJ1-2; unclear D gene. The CDR3 length is 17 residues. Trimming left V 5 bases short and J 2 bases short, with 21 bases between. Germline assignment: CDR1 SGHVS and CDR2 FQNEAQ. The CDR3 DNA reads TGTGCCAGCAGCCAGAGGCGAAGGCAACGTTCCAACTATGGCTACACCTTC. This sequence encodes CASSQRRRQRSNYGYTF.